One and the same sample provided the 5 T cell receptor beta chains below, sequenced in a study of blood T cell repertoires in COVID-19. Only in-frame clones appear in the TCRdb table, and some are missing; sequencing was by immunoSEQ multiplex PCR. In the table there are around 400,000 clones, 70% to 90% of which are singletons. The specimen sequenced was peripheral blood. These receptors all stem from a man aged 35 to 55 with acute or convalescent COVID-19.

The V gene is TRBV30, the J gene TRBJ2-7, with 9 bases aligning to TRBD1. From germline, CDR1 is GTSNPN and CDR2 SVGIG (reference sequence). V lost 3 bases and J lost 3; bases outside the gene matches: 6. The length of the CDR3 is 14 residues. The CDR3 loop reads CAWRLGQGLYEQYF. For the CDR3, the DNA is TGTGCCTGGAGGTTGGGACAGGGTCTCTACGAGCAGTACTTC.

This sequence joins TRBV9 and TRBJ1-1; TRBD1 agrees at 7 bases. This CDR3 has 17 amino acids. After removal of 2 bases from V and 0 bases from J, the junction contained 10 bases not matched to a gene. Germline CDR1 reads SGDLS; CDR2 reads YYNGEE. The CDR3 DNA is TGTGCCAGCAGCGTTTCCGGGACAGAGATCATGAACACTGAAGCTTTCTTT. Translating gives CASSVSGTEIMNTEAFF.

This chain uses TRBV9 with TRBJ2-6; D might be TRBD2 (5 bases). CDR3 length: 17 amino acids. Trimming removed 0 bases at V and 3 bases at J, with 13 bases between. In germline, CDR1 is SGDLS, CDR2 YYNGEE. As DNA, the CDR3 is TGTGCCAGCAGCGTAGAACTAGAAGTCGGTGGGGCCAACGTCCTGACTTTC. Protein sequence: CASSVELEVGGANVLTF. The entire variable domain, with the rest obtained from reference TRBV9 and TRBJ2-6, is as follows: DSGVTQTPKHLITATGQRVTLRCSPRSGDLSVYWYQQSLDQGLQFLIQYYNGEERAKGNILERFSAQQFPDLHSELNLSSLELGDSALYFCASSVELEVGGANVLTFGAGSRLTVL.

This chain uses TRBV10-3 with TRBJ2-7; no reliable D call. The V and J ends lost 4 bases and 2 bases respectively, with 3 bases between them. Per germline, CDR1 ENHRY and CDR2 SYGVKD. The CDR3 contains 11 residues. CDR3 amino acids: CAISGPYEQYF. The DNA for the CDR3 is TGTGCCATCAGTGGGCCCTACGAGCAGTACTTC.

V gene TRBV28 combines with J gene TRBJ2-3, with D tentatively TRBD1 (5 bases). The germline gives CDR1 MDHEN, CDR2 SYDVKM. This CDR3 region has 13 residues. Trimming removed 8 bases at V and 0 bases at J, with 9 bases between. The DNA for the CDR3 is TGTGCCAGCGCGACAGATAGCACAGATACGCAGTATTTT. The encoded protein is CASATDSTDTQYF.